The sequence of this T cell receptor (beta chain) was determined in a study of blood T cell repertoires in COVID-19. Study in general: The United States, Italy and Spain supplied acute and convalescent COVID-19 samples.

This clone appeared once. In the study's own analysis: The assay estimated nucleated cells by amplifying reference gene primers. Profiling relied on immunoSEQ multiplex PCR, and the TCRdb table lists in-frame clones only, not all of them. The D gene and trimming were derived from the DNA, and the V and J assignments and clone size from that table. Among roughly 250,000 clones listed, over 65% were seen once. The sample consisted of peripheral blood. The TCR originated in a woman older than 75 with acute or convalescent COVID-19.

CDR3 nucleotide sequence: TGCGCCAGCAGCACTCCCGCGGGACAGAGTATGAACACTGAAGCTTTCTTT. This encodes CASSTPAGQSMNTEAFF. J is TRBJ1-1 and V is TRBV5-1, with TRBD1 matching 7 bases. Germline V lookup: CDR1 SGHRS, CDR2 YFSETQ. With 4 bases clipped from V and 0 bases from J, the junction kept 12 bases outside the gene matches. This CDR3 spans 17 amino acids.